The following is a T cell receptor beta chain sequence with its context. This clonotype was detected ten times or more. Its antigen has not been determined. No much larger clone exists at a distance of one base, and base qualities are not known. The germline V gene yields MGHRA for CDR1 and YSYEKL for CDR2. V is reduced by 1 base and J by 3 bases, leaving a spacing of 7 bases between them. There are 13 amino acids in the CDR3, from cysteine to phenylalanine inclusive. Only the CDR3 portion is preserved as DNA: 39 bases, with reading frame beginning at the first base. Libraries were built with PCR. TCRdb lists the instrument as Illumina HiSeq 2500. TCR library preparation used molecular barcoding, with unique molecular identifiers applied to normalize quantification of the TCRbeta repertoire. TCRdb redid the processing of the public reads, applying fastp at Q25 and MiXCR, and retained in-frame beta chains. Entries are consolidated by CDR3 protein sequence, retaining the most common genes and DNA. Across this sample there are around 250,000 distinct CDR3 sequences, with around 8% seen only once. The ten top clones hold nearly 6.5% of the sample.

This sample stems from a study of T-cell reconstitution after alpha-beta-depleted transplantation in children listed by TCRdb under 2016. Context from the whole study: Using TCR repertoire profiling, the study quantitatively followed how T-cell immune reconstitution unfolded in children after TCRalphabeta/CD19-depleted allogeneic hematopoietic cell transplantation.

Explained via the paper, the treatment or condition label denotes: allogeneic hematopoietic cell transplantation with graft depleted of TCRalphabeta T cells and CD19 B cells. The transplant recipients were children given TCRalphabeta/CD19-depleted allogeneic hematopoietic cell grafts. Study-wide findings and limitations: In some patients, high TCRbeta diversity at day 60 was attributed to recipient T cells and intrathymic progenitors that had survived conditioning. Over subsequent months, a decline in hyperexpanded clone frequencies was noted, and after one year, T-cell counts and TCRbeta diversity were mostly ascribed to newly produced T cells. About two months after transplant, the apparently early recovery of alphabetaT-cell counts reportedly depended on just several hundred clones that had expanded rapidly and came from non-depleted graft cells.

The sequencing used PBMCs, mostly from graft donor cells, collected 180 days after TCRalphabeta/CD19-depleted stem cell transplant. This TCR was recovered from a male patient between 10 and 17 years old who had a stem cell transplant for acute lymphoblastic leukemia, so the T cells may come from the graft donor. Recombination linked TRBV4-1 to TRBJ2-7; the D gene may be TRBD1 or TRBD2, since each aligns over 5 bases. This receptor has the CDR3 CASSQGGYYEQYF. The DNA sequence reads TGCGCCAGCAGCCAAGGGGGGTACTACGAGCAGTACTTC.